What follows are 22 T cell receptor beta chains derived from one specimen sequenced in a study of beta chain features in type 1 diabetes. Isolated RNA was reverse transcribed in full, so expressed TCRB transcripts were sequenced. Libraries were prepared by immunoSEQ multiplex PCR; TCRdb keeps only in-frame clonotypes and omits some of them. The sample consists of 310,000 or so clones, 15% of them appearing once. Study observations and caveats: Patients with Type 1 diabetes showed moderately but significantly shorter TCRB CDR3s in all four CD4+ subsets.

Their recognized antigens are unknown. The sample was naive CD4+ T cells from blood. The receptors stem from a man aged 18 to 30 with type 1 diabetes.

The chain couples TRBV6-5 to TRBJ2-1, with D maybe TRBD2 (6 bases). This CDR3 is built from 15 residues. Germline-derived CDR1 and CDR2 are MNHEY and SVGAGI. Trimming removed 6 bases at V and 0 bases at J, with 12 bases between. CDR3 residues: CASSRTSNSYNEQFF. CDR3 coding DNA: TGTGCCAGCAGCCGTACTAGCAACTCCTACAATGAGCAGTTCTTC.

This chain uses TRBV30 with TRBJ1-1; no clear D gene. The CDR3 runs to 11 residues. Looked up from germline, CDR1 is GTSNPN and CDR2 is SVGIG (reference sequence). In nucleotides, the CDR3 is TGTGCTTACCTGGCGAACACTGAAGCTTTCTTT. Translation: CAYLANTEAFF.

This clone was seen only a few times. This chain uses TRBV27 with TRBJ1-2; D is perhaps TRBD1 (6 bases). The CDR3 totals 16 residues. Trimming removed 6 bases at V and 5 bases at J, with 22 bases between. CDR1 is MNHEY and CDR2 is SMNVEV in the germline V gene (reference sequence). The CDR3 sequence is CASRAGAPQMGYGYTF. Written as DNA, the CDR3 is TGTGCCAGCAGGGCAGGGGCCCCCCAGATGGGGTATGGCTACACCTTC.

This clone was seen a handful of times. The V call is TRBV11-2, the J call TRBJ1-1, with 7 bases matching TRBD1. V lost 6 bases to trimming and J lost 1 base; unmatched junction nucleotides: 5. The CDR3 totals 14 residues. Germline-derived CDR1 and CDR2 are SGHAT and FQNNGV. This CDR3 is CASRQGQTNTEAFF. The CDR3 region has the DNA TGTGCCAGCAGGCAGGGACAGACGAACACTGAAGCTTTCTTT.

This clone occurred a few times. The chain is built from TRBV29-1 and TRBJ2-7, with TRBD2 matching over 10 bases. J was trimmed by 4 bases and V by 4 bases; bases with no gene match: 4. The germline gives CDR1 SQVTM, CDR2 ANQGSEA. This CDR3 spans 13 amino acids. CDR3 nucleotides: TGCAGCGTTGCAAGGACTAGCGGTTACGAGCAGTACTTC. Residues: CSVARTSGYEQYF.

This clone was seen a handful of times. The rearrangement joins TRBV7-9 to TRBJ1-2; 8 positions match TRBD1. The CDR3 has 16 amino acids. The ends lost 6 bases at V and 1 base at J; junction bases unmatched: 10. Germline V gives CDR1 SEHNR, CDR2 FQNEAQ (reference sequence). DNA of the CDR3: TGTGCCAGCAGTCTGGACAGGGATTCCTTTAACTATGGCTACACCTTC. Protein sequence: CASSLDRDSFNYGYTF. Full variable domain (rest looked up from reference TRBV7-9 and TRBJ1-2): DTGVSQNPRHKITKRGQNVTFRCDPISEHNRLYWYRQTLGQGPEFLTYFQNEAQLEKSRLLSDRFSAERPKGSFSTLEIQRTEQGDSAMYLCASSLDRDSFNYGYTFGSGTRLTVV.

The table lists this clone with a few counts. The rearrangement joins TRBV4-3 to TRBJ2-7, with 7 bases matching TRBD1. The CDR3 sequence is 14 residues long. Germline V gene sequence: CDR1 LGHNA, CDR2 YSLEER. V gave up 4 bases and J gave up 5 bases; unmatched junction bases: 8. The CDR3 is CASSRKTGSHEQYF. For the CDR3, the DNA is TGCGCCAGCAGCCGCAAGACAGGGTCCCACGAGCAGTACTTC.

CDR3 protein: CASSLDRVGAAYEQYF. CDR3 in DNA: TGTGCCAGCAGCTTAGATCGGGTAGGGGCTGCCTACGAGCAGTACTTC. The chain couples TRBV11-3 to TRBJ2-7, with D maybe TRBD1 (5 bases). Per germline, CDR1 SGHNT and CDR2 YENEEA. V lost 0 bases and J lost 2, with 14 bases in between. This CDR3 spans 16 amino acids. The variable domain in full, completed from reference TRBV11-3 and TRBJ2-7, reads EAGVVQSPRYKIIEKKQPVAFWCNPISGHNTLYWYLQNLGQGPELLIRYENEEAVDDSQLPKDRFSAERLKGVDSTLKIQPAELGDSAVYLCASSLDRVGAAYEQYFGPGTRLTVT.

The sample holds a few counts of this clone. J is TRBJ2-5 and V is TRBV7-7; D might be TRBD2 (6 bases). The CDR3 is 15 amino acids. The germline V gene has CDR1 SSHAT and CDR2 FNYEAQ (reference sequence). The V and J ends lost 1 base and 4 bases respectively, with 13 bases between them. The DNA of the CDR3 is TGTGCCAGCAGCTTAGGAGGGCAGGGAGGAGAGACCCAGTACTTC. Translation gives CASSLGGQGGETQYF.

In this sample, this clone turned up a few times. The genes are TRBV4-3 and TRBJ1-2; D may be TRBD1 (5 bases). The V gene's germline CDR1 is LGHNA and CDR2 YSLEER. The V gene lost 1 base and the J gene lost 4 bases, with 13 bases spanning the gap. The CDR3 consists of 15 residues. The CDR3 nucleotides are TGCGCCAGCAGCCAAGTTGGGGGGTGGCTCTATGGCTACACCTTC. This encodes CASSQVGGWLYGYTF.

V and J are TRBV5-1 and TRBJ1-4; 9 nucleotides match TRBD1. CDR3 length: 15 amino acids. V lost 4 bases to trimming and J lost 2 bases; unmatched junction nucleotides: 3. The germline V gene encodes CDR1 SGHRS and CDR2 YFSETQ. This chain's CDR3 is CASSAGQGTNEKLFF. The CDR3 nucleotides read TGCGCCAGCAGCGCAGGACAGGGGACTAATGAAAAACTGTTTTTT.

This chain joins TRBV5-4 and TRBJ2-5, with 13 bases that match TRBD2. CDR3 length: 14 amino acids. From germline, CDR1 is SGHNT and CDR2 YYREEE (reference sequence). Unmatched junction bases numbered 0, after V lost 3 bases and J lost 4 bases. The CDR3 reads CASSWTSGGETQYF. CDR3 nucleotides: TGTGCCAGCAGCTGGACTAGCGGGGGAGAGACCCAGTACTTC. Variable domain in full (rest from reference TRBV5-4 and TRBJ2-5): ETGVTQSPTHLIKTRGQQVTLRCSSQSGHNTVSWYQQALGQGPQFIFQYYREEENGRGNFPPRFSGLQFPNYSSELNVNALELDDSALYLCASSWTSGGETQYFGPGTRLLVL.

The chain carries TRBV18 and TRBJ2-3; the D gene is possibly TRBD2 (6 bases). Germline CDR1 and CDR2: KGHSH and LQKENI. CDR3 length: 15 amino acids. V was clipped by 6 bases and J by 0 bases, with 13 bases between them. The CDR3 is CASSTGTGSTDTQYF. The CDR3, as DNA: TGTGCCAGCTCGACCGGGACTGGGAGCACAGATACGCAGTATTTT.

This clone was recorded a few times. The chain recombines TRBV6-1 with TRBJ2-7; no reliable D call. The CDR3 spans 12 residues. Trimming stripped 5 bases from V and 10 bases from J, with 15 bases between. The germline CDR1 and CDR2 sequences are MNHNS and SASEGT. CDR3 bases: TGTGCCAGCAGTCAAATATACAGTGGACAGTACTTC. Amino acid sequence: CASSQIYSGQYF.

The CDR3 sequence is CASSPKGGTGTDTQYF. CDR3 coding DNA: TGTGCCAGCAGCCCAAAAGGCGGGACGGGCACAGATACGCAGTATTTT. The V call is TRBV5-4, the J call TRBJ2-3; possibly TRBD2 for D (6 bases). Germline assignment: CDR1 SGHNT and CDR2 YYREEE (reference sequence). V shed 4 bases and J shed 1 base, with 16 bases lying between them. The CDR3 length is 16 residues.

The chain joins TRBV15 to TRBJ2-3; a possible D gene is TRBD2 (6 bases). Germline CDR1 LNHNV, CDR2 YYDKDF (reference sequence). V was cut by 3 bases and J by 4 bases, with 14 bases left in between. CDR3 size: 15 residues. The CDR3 bases are TGTGCCACCAGCAGGGAGGCGGGGTCCCCAGATACGCAGTATTTT. This codes for CATSREAGSPDTQYF. Full variable domain (rest looked up from reference TRBV15 and TRBJ2-3): DAMVIQNPRYQVTQFGKPVTLSCSQTLNHNVMYWYQQKSSQAPKLLFHYYDKDFNNEADTPDNFQSRRPNTSFCFLDIRSPGLGDTAMYLCATSREAGSPDTQYFGPGTRLTVL.

There are a few counts of this clone. The chain recombines TRBV28 with TRBJ2-6; 8 nucleotides align to TRBD1. The CDR3 covers 20 residues. Germline CDR1 and CDR2: MDHEN and SYDVKM. The V and J ends lost 3 bases and 3 bases, in that order; junction bases with no gene match: 16. CDR3 DNA sequence: TGTGCCAGCAGTTTCCCTCATCGGACAGGGCTTCGGAGTGGGGCCAACGTCCTGACTTTC. As protein: CASSFPHRTGLRSGANVLTF. Full variable domain (remainder filled in from reference TRBV28 and TRBJ2-6): DVKVTQSSRYLVKRTGEKVFLECVQDMDHENMFWYRQDPGLGLRLIYFSYDVKMKEKGDIPEGYSVSREKKERFSLILESASTNQTSMYLCASSFPHRTGLRSGANVLTFGAGSRLTVL.

This clone was seen a few times. V and J are TRBV5-4 and TRBJ2-2; D remains ambiguous. Trimming took 4 bases from V and 5 from J, leaving 6 bases between them. Germline V gene data show CDR1 as SGHNT and CDR2 as YYREEE (reference sequence). The CDR3 covers 12 residues. CDR3 sequence reads: CASSRTTGELFF. The CDR3 DNA is TGTGCCAGCAGCCGTACTACCGGGGAGCTGTTTTTT.

V and J are TRBV9 and TRBJ2-3; 8 nucleotides match TRBD2. The CDR3 is made up of 16 amino acids. CDR1 SGDLS and CDR2 YYNGEE come from the germline V gene. V shed 3 bases and J 1 base; nucleotides not matched to a gene: 7. CDR3 bases: TGTGCCAGCAGCGCGGGGGGACTAGTAGGCACAGATACGCAGTATTTT. It translates to CASSAGGLVGTDTQYF.

This clone was detected a few times. This chain joins TRBV15 and TRBJ2-5; the match to TRBD1 covers 8 bases. This CDR3 is 14 amino acids long. Germline V gene data show CDR1 as LNHNV and CDR2 as YYDKDF (reference sequence). V was clipped by 3 bases and J by 3 bases; unmatched bases: 3. In DNA form, the CDR3 reads TGTGCCACCAGCAGGGACAGGGCTAAAGAGACCCAGTACTTC. This translates into CATSRDRAKETQYF. The variable domain in full, with the rest retrieved from reference TRBV15 and TRBJ2-5, is DAMVIQNPRYQVTQFGKPVTLSCSQTLNHNVMYWYQQKSSQAPKLLFHYYDKDFNNEADTPDNFQSRRPNTSFCFLDIRSPGLGDTAMYLCATSRDRAKETQYFGPGTRLLVL.

The chain is built from TRBV7-9 and TRBJ2-7; TRBD1 matches 8 bases. Germline V gene data show CDR1 as SEHNR and CDR2 as FQNEAQ (reference sequence). The CDR3 is made up of 13 amino acids. V dropped 5 bases and J dropped 7; count of bases not matched to a gene: 7. In DNA form, the CDR3 reads TGTGCCAGCAGCCGCGGACAGGGTTCAGAGCAGTACTTC. The encoded protein is CASSRGQGSEQYF.

V gene TRBV2 combines with J gene TRBJ1-2; D is undetermined. Trimming removed 6 bases from V and 1 base from J, with 15 bases in between. The CDR3 spans 15 residues. CDR1 and CDR2 (germline): SNHLY, FYNNEI. CDR3 amino acids: CASRGVQDRNYGYTF. In DNA, the CDR3 is TGTGCCAGCAGGGGAGTCCAGGATCGTAACTATGGCTACACCTTC.